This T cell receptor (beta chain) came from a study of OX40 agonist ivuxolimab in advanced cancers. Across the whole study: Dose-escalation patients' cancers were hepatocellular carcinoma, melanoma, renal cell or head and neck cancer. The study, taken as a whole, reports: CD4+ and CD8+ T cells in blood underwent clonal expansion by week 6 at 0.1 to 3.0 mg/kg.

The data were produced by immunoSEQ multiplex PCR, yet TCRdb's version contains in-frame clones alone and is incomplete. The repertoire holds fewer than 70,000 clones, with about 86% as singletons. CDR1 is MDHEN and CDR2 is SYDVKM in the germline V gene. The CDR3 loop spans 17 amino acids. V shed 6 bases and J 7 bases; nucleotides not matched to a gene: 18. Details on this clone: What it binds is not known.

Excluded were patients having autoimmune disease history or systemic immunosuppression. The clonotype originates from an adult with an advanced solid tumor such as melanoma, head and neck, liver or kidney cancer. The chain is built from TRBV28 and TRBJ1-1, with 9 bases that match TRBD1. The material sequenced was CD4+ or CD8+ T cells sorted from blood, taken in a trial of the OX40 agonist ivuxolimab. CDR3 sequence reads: CASSRWEFGTGSIEAFF. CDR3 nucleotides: TGTGCCAGCAGCCGCTGGGAATTTGGGACAGGGTCTATTGAAGCTTTCTTT. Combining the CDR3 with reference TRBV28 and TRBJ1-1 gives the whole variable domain DVKVTQSSRYLVKRTGEKVFLECVQDMDHENMFWYRQDPGLGLRLIYFSYDVKMKEKGDIPEGYSVSREKKERFSLILESASTNQTSMYLCASSRWEFGTGSIEAFFGQGTRLTVV.